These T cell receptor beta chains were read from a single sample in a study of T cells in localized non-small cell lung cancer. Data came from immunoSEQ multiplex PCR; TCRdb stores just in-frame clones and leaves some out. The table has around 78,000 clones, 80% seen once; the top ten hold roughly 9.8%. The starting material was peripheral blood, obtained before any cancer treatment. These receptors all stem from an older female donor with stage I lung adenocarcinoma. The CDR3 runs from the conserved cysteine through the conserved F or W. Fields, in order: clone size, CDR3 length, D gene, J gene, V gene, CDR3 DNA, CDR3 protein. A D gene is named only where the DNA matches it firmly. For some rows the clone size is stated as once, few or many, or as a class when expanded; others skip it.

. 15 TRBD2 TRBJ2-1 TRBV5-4 TGTGCCAGCAGCGCACTAGCGGGAGGGCCTGGTGAGCAGTTCTTC CASSALAGGPGEQFF
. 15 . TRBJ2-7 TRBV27 TGTGCCAGCAGTTTTGGAGTGTTCGGGGCCTACGAGCAGTACTTC CASSFGVFGAYEQYF
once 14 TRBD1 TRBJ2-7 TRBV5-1 TGCGCCAGCAGCTTAAGGACAGGGGGGTACGAGCAGTACTTC CASSLRTGGYEQYF
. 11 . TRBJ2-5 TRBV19 TGTGCCAGTAGCCAAGAAGAGACCCAGTACTTC CASSQEETQYF
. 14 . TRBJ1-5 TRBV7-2 TGTGCCAGCAGCCCGTTCACTAGCAATCAGCCCCAGCATTTT CASSPFTSNQPQHF
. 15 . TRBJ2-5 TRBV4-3 TGCGCCAGCAGCCGTGACAGACGTAATTTAGAGACCCAGTACTTC CASSRDRRNLETQYF
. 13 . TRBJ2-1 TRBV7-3 TGTGCCAGCAGCTTAGGACGGAACAATGAGCAGTTCTTC CASSLGRNNEQFF
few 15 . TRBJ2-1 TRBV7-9 TGTGCCAGCAGCTTACAGCGGCCCTCCCACAATGAGCAGTTCTTC CASSLQRPSHNEQFF
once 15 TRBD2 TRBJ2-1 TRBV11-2 TGTGCCAGCAGCTTAGGGACTAGCGGGAACAATGAGCAGTTCTTC CASSLGTSGNNEQFF
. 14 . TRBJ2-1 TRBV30 TGTGCCTGGAGTGGCGGCCGCTCCTACAATGAGCAGTTCTTC CAWSGGRSYNEQFF
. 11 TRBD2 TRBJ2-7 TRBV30 TGTGCCTGGAGTTTAGCGGGACGGCAGTACTTC CAWSLAGRQYF
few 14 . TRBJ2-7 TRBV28 TGTGCCAGCAGAGCTGCGGGAACCACCTACGAGCAGTACTTC CASRAAGTTYEQYF
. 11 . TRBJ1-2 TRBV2 TGTGCCAGCAGTGAGTGGGCGGTCAGGCTTTTC CASSEWAVRLF
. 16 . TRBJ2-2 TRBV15 TGTGCCACCAGCAGAGAACAGGCGGGAATTGCCGGGGAGCTGTTTTTT CATSREQAGIAGELFF
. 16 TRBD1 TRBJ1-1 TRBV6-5 TGTGCCAGCAGTTACAAAATGACAGGGATGAACACTGAAGCTTTCTTT CASSYKMTGMNTEAFF
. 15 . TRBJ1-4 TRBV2 TGTGCCAGCAGTGAAGCCCAGGGCTCTAATGAAAAACTGTTTTTT CASSEAQGSNEKLFF
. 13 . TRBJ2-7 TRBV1 TGCACCAGCAGCCAAGAACTGCGCTACGAGCAGTACTTC CTSSQELRYEQYF
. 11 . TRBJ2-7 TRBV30 TGTGCCTCGGCCGAGGGCTACGAGCAGTACTTC CASAEGYEQYF
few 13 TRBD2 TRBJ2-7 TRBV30 TGTGCCTGGAAGGAGGGACTATCTAGAGAGCAGTACTTC CAWKEGLSREQYF
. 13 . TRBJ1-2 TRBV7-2 TGTGCCAGCAGCTTATATACTAACTATGGCTACACCTTC CASSLYTNYGYTF
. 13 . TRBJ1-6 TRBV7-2 TGTGCCAGCAGCTTAGTTTTCGAGTCACCCCTCCACTTT CASSLVFESPLHF
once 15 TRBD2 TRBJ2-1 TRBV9 TGTGCCAGCAGCGTAGGAGTGGCGGGAGGGCATGAGCAGTTCTTC CASSVGVAGGHEQFF
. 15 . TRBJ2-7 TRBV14 TGTGCCAGCAGCCAAACCGGGAGAGGGACCTACGAGCAGTACTTC CASSQTGRGTYEQYF
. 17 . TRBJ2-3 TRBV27 TGTGCCAGCAGTTTAAACAGGGCTATCGGCTGGACAGATACGCAGTATTTT CASSLNRAIGWTDTQYF
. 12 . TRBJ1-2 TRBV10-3 TGTGCCATCACCGGAGACAGAAATGGCTACACCTTC CAITGDRNGYTF
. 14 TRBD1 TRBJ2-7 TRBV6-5 TGTGCCAGCGCGGGGACAGGGAGGCGCTACGAGCAGTACTTC CASAGTGRRYEQYF
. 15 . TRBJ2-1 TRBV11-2 TGTGCCAGCAGCTTGGTTGGACCTGCCCCTGATGAGCAGTTCTTC CASSLVGPAPDEQFF
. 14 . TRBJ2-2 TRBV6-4 TGTGCCAGCAGTGCTTCAGGATTCGGCGGGGAGCTGTTTTTT CASSASGFGGELFF